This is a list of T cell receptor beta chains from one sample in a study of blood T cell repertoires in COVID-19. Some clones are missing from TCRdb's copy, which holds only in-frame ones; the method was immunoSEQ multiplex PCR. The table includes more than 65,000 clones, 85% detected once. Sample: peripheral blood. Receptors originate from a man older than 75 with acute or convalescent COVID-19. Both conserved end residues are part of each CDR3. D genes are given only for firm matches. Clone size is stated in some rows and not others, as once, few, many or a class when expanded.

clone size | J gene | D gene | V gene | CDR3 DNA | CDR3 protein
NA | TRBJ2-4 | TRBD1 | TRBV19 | TGTGCCAGTAGTAATGTGGCACAGGGGCCCTCAGGAAACATTCAGTACTTC | CASSNVAQGPSGNIQYF
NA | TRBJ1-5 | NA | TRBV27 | TGTGCCAGCAGTTTCGGAGGGGATCAGCCCCAGCATTTT | CASSFGGDQPQHF
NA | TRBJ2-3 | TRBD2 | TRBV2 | TGTGCCAGCAGAACTAGCGGCGGAGATACGCAGTATTTT | CASRTSGGDTQYF
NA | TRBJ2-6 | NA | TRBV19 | TGTGCCAGTAGTAGGACAGTCCGCCAGACTGGGGCCAACGTCCTGACTTTC | CASSRTVRQTGANVLTF
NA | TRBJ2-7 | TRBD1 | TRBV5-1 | TGCGCCAGCAGCCGGGACAGGACCTCCACCTACGAGCAGTACTTC | CASSRDRTSTYEQYF
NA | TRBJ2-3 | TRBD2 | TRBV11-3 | TGTGCCAGCAGCTTAGAGCCTAGCGGGGGGGATACGCAGTATTTT | CASSLEPSGGDTQYF
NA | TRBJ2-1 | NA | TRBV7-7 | TGTGCCAGCAGCCGTACCGAGAGCGATGAGCAGTTCTTC | CASSRTESDEQFF
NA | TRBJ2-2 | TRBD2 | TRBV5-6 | TGTGCCAGCAGCTCAAGACTAGCGGGGGCGGGTGCGAACACCGGGGAGCTGTTTTTT | CASSSRLAGAGANTGELFF
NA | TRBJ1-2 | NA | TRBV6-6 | TGTGCCAGCAGCCTCGGGGGGAACTATGGCTACACCTTC | CASSLGGNYGYTF
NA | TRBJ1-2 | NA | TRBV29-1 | TGCAGCGTTCGGGTCAGGCAGGGGAGTTTTGTCGGCTATGGCTACACCTTC | CSVRVRQGSFVGYGYTF
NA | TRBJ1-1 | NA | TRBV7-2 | TGTGCCAGCAGGCGAGAAATGAACACTGAAGCTTTCTTT | CASRREMNTEAFF
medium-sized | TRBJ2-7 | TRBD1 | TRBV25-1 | TGTGCCAGCAGTGTCTCGGACAGGGGGTCTAGCGAGCAGTACTTC | CASSVSDRGSSEQYF
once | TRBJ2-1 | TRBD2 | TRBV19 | TGTGCCAGTAGTATCCGACTAGCGGGAAGCGTGTCAAATGAGCAGTTCTTC | CASSIRLAGSVSNEQFF
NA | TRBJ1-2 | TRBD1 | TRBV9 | TGTGCCAGCAGCGTAGACTTCCAGGGGGCGGACTATGGCTACACCTTC | CASSVDFQGADYGYTF